These T cell receptor beta chains were read from a single sample in a study of cytomegalovirus exposure and HLA in healthy donors. Generated by immunoSEQ multiplex PCR, the TCRdb table keeps only in-frame clones and is missing some. Of roughly 180,000 clones in the sample, just over 75% are singletons; the top ten hold roughly 1.5%. The sequenced sample was PBMCs. Every receptor here comes from a man younger than 35 in good health and CMV-seronegative. Both conserved end residues are part of each CDR3. D genes are given only for firm matches. Size values are once, few and many counts, or a class for expanded clones, and some rows have none.

clone size	J gene	V gene	D gene	CDR3 length	CDR3 protein	CDR3 DNA
-	TRBJ2-3	TRBV7-2	-	14	CASSLDRSTDTQYF	TGTGCCAGCAGCTTAGACAGGAGCACAGATACGCAGTATTTT
-	TRBJ1-6	TRBV6-5	-	13	CASSSGGYSPLHF	TGTGCCAGCAGTTCGGGAGGGTATTCACCCCTCCACTTT
-	TRBJ2-5	TRBV18	-	12	CASSPQQETQYF	TGTGCCAGCTCACCGCAGCAAGAGACCCAGTACTTC
-	TRBJ2-1	TRBV5-6	TRBD2	17	CASSLVELAGVANEQFF	TGTGCCAGCAGCTTGGTGGAACTAGCGGGAGTAGCAAATGAGCAGTTCTTC
-	TRBJ2-7	TRBV5-5	-	12	CASSSAGYEQYF	TGTGCCAGCAGTTCCGCAGGGTACGAGCAGTACTTC
-	TRBJ2-7	TRBV7-2	TRBD1	14	CASSSQTGPYEQYF	TGTGCCAGCAGCTCCCAGACAGGGCCCTACGAGCAGTACTTC
-	TRBJ2-7	TRBV19	TRBD1	12	CASRDRSYEQYF	TGTGCCAGTCGGGACAGATCCTACGAGCAGTACTTC
-	TRBJ1-4	TRBV6-1	TRBD1	18	CASSEVGQGFRSNEKLFF	TGTGCCAGCAGTGAAGTGGGACAGGGGTTCAGGTCTAATGAAAAACTGTTTTTT
-	TRBJ2-4	TRBV18	TRBD1	14	CASSEYSRGNIQYF	TGTGCCAGCTCAGAATACAGCAGGGGGAACATTCAGTACTTC
-	TRBJ2-1	TRBV5-6	TRBD2	15	CASSILAGKYNEQFF	TGTGCCAGCAGCATACTAGCGGGAAAGTACAATGAGCAGTTCTTC
-	TRBJ2-5	TRBV15	TRBD2	15	CATSTGTSGQETQYF	TGTGCCACCAGCACTGGGACTAGCGGGCAAGAGACCCAGTACTTC
-	TRBJ1-5	TRBV5-8	-	17	CASSHPRGATSNQPQHF	TGTGCCAGCAGCCATCCCCGGGGGGCCACTAGCAATCAGCCCCAGCATTTT
-	TRBJ1-2	TRBV9	TRBD1	15	CASSPRTGYSYGYTF	TGTGCCAGCAGCCCCCGGACAGGGTATAGCTATGGCTACACCTTC
-	TRBJ1-1	TRBV2	TRBD1	12	CASIRQGTEAFF	TGTGCCAGCATCAGACAGGGGACTGAAGCTTTCTTT
few	TRBJ1-4	TRBV5-6	TRBD1	14	CASSPDREGEKLFF	TGTGCCAGCAGCCCGGACAGGGAAGGAGAAAAACTGTTTTTT
-	TRBJ2-5	TRBV7-9	TRBD2	14	CASSARLARETQYF	TGTGCCAGCAGCGCCAGACTAGCGAGGGAGACCCAGTACTTC
-	TRBJ2-5	TRBV16	-	15	CASSQSGLKQETQYF	TGTGCCAGCAGCCAATCGGGGCTGAAACAAGAGACCCAGTACTTC
-	TRBJ2-7	TRBV19	-	15	CASSRAGVPSYEQYF	TGTGCCAGTAGTAGAGCAGGGGTCCCTTCCTACGAGCAGTACTTC
-	TRBJ2-5	TRBV9	TRBD2	16	CASSVTSGGAWETQYF	TGTGCCAGCAGCGTGACTAGCGGGGGGGCTTGGGAGACCCAGTACTTC
once	TRBJ2-3	TRBV30	-	12	CAWSRDTDTQYF	TGTGCCTGGAGCCGGGACACAGATACGCAGTATTTT
once	TRBJ1-1	TRBV7-9	-	17	CASSRGVEGPMNTEAFF	TGTGCCAGCAGCCGAGGGGTGGAGGGGCCTATGAACACTGAAGCTTTCTTT
-	TRBJ1-5	TRBV19	-	17	CASSIYQGNPRNQPQHF	TGTGCCAGTAGTATTTATCAGGGGAATCCCCGTAATCAGCCCCAGCATTTT
-	TRBJ1-1	TRBV29-1	-	13	CSVVTAMNTEAFF	TGCAGCGTTGTGACAGCTATGAACACTGAAGCTTTCTTT
-	TRBJ2-3	TRBV4-3	TRBD2	17	CASSQVTTSGSTDTQYF	TGCGCCAGCAGCCAAGTGACGACTAGCGGAAGCACAGATACGCAGTATTTT
few	TRBJ1-2	TRBV19	-	9	CGAGDGYTF	TGTGGGGCAGGGGATGGCTACACCTTC
-	TRBJ2-6	TRBV6-1	-	15	CASTEGGSGANVLTF	TGTGCCAGCACTGAAGGAGGCTCTGGGGCCAACGTCCTGACTTTC
-	TRBJ1-4	TRBV11-2	-	16	CASSLVAGATNEKLFF	TGTGCCAGCAGCTTAGTAGCGGGGGCAACTAATGAAAAACTGTTTTTT
-	TRBJ1-2	TRBV7-8	-	13	CASSPDTNYGYTF	TGTGCCAGCAGCCCTGACACGAACTATGGCTACACCTTC
-	TRBJ2-2	TRBV9	-	14	CASSVGSGTGELFF	TGTGCCAGCAGCGTAGGGTCGGGCACCGGGGAGCTGTTTTTT
-	TRBJ2-7	TRBV27	TRBD1	14	CASRTGTGAYEQYF	TGTGCCAGCAGAACCGGGACAGGGGCCTACGAGCAGTACTTC
-	TRBJ2-1	TRBV10-2	TRBD1	16	CASSELLGTVYNEQFF	TGCGCCAGCAGTGAACTCCTCGGGACAGTCTACAATGAGCAGTTCTTC
-	TRBJ2-2	TRBV11-3	-	16	CASSLWSDANTGELFF	TGTGCCAGCAGCTTATGGAGCGACGCGAACACCGGGGAGCTGTTTTTT
-	TRBJ2-4	TRBV4-2	TRBD1	14	CASSDRVAKNIQYF	TGTGCCAGCAGCGACAGGGTGGCCAAAAACATTCAGTACTTC
-	TRBJ2-1	TRBV5-1	-	14	CASSSGKTYNEQFF	TGCGCCAGCAGCTCGGGGAAGACCTACAATGAGCAGTTCTTC
-	TRBJ1-2	TRBV25-1	-	13	CASSESTAYGYTF	TGTGCCAGCAGTGAGTCGACAGCCTATGGCTACACCTTC
-	TRBJ1-1	TRBV30	TRBD1	17	CAWSAPPTGVRNTEAFF	TGTGCCTGGAGCGCACCCCCGACAGGGGTAAGGAACACTGAAGCTTTCTTT
-	TRBJ1-2	TRBV30	-	15	CAWSVLAWTVYGYTF	TGTGCCTGGAGTGTACTAGCGTGGACAGTCTATGGCTACACCTTC
-	TRBJ1-2	TRBV27	TRBD1	17	CASSDRTGAKRRYGYTF	TGTGCCAGCAGTGATCGTACAGGGGCCAAACGGCGCTATGGCTACACCTTC
-	TRBJ1-2	TRBV6-5	-	14	CASSFRGLNYGYTF	TGTGCCAGCAGTTTTAGGGGCCTTAACTATGGCTACACCTTC
-	TRBJ2-3	TRBV2	-	14	CASSEGEGSDTQYF	TGTGCCAGCAGTGAAGGAGAGGGATCAGATACGCAGTATTTT
-	TRBJ2-2	TRBV5-6	-	14	CASSFGQSGGELFF	TGTGCCAGCAGCTTTGGACAGTCAGGCGGGGAGCTGTTTTTT
few	TRBJ2-5	TRBV5-8	-	16	CASRTSGQNDQETQYF	TGTGCCAGCAGAACTTCAGGACAGAACGACCAAGAGACCCAGTACTTC
-	TRBJ2-1	TRBV4-3	-	13	CASSHLPQNEQFF	TGCGCCAGCAGCCATCTCCCGCAGAATGAGCAGTTCTTC
-	TRBJ1-5	TRBV19	-	12	CASSTGEQPQHF	TGTGCCAGTAGTACAGGGGAGCAGCCCCAGCATTTT
-	TRBJ1-1	TRBV6-5	-	15	CASSYPQGRGTEAFF	TGTGCCAGCAGTTACCCACAGGGTAGGGGCACTGAAGCTTTCTTT
-	TRBJ2-7	TRBV5-8	-	12	CASSGSSYEQYF	TGTGCCAGCAGCGGGAGCTCCTACGAGCAGTACTTC
-	TRBJ2-7	TRBV7-2	TRBD2	14	CASSIRDYPHEQYF	TGTGCCAGCAGCATCCGGGACTACCCACACGAGCAGTACTTC